The present TCR beta chain was sequenced within a study of OX40 agonist ivuxolimab in advanced cancers. Across the study: Patients took ivuxolimab, an agonistic anti-OX40 (CD134) antibody. A male proportion of 82.7% was recorded, with mean age around 60 years and range roughly 20 to 85.

This table comes from immunoSEQ multiplex PCR, and its TCRdb copy is limited to in-frame clones, with some not included. The table records fewer than 65,000 clones, around 87% of them present only once. This clone was counted only a few times. Its target is not known. Notes on the study in general: At 0.1 to 3.0 mg/kg and by week 6, clonal expansion occurred in CD4+ and CD8+ blood T cells.

This CDR3 is built from 16 residues. Germline V gene sequence: CDR1 SGHTA, CDR2 FQGNSA. V gave up 1 base and J gave up 4 bases; unmatched junction bases: 3. The receptor's source is an adult with an advanced solid tumor such as melanoma, head and neck, liver or kidney cancer. The chain uses TRBV7-2 and TRBJ2-2, with 10 positions matching TRBD1. The sample was CD4+ or CD8+ T cells sorted from blood, taken in a trial of the OX40 agonist ivuxolimab. The CDR3 reads CASSLGDRGITGELFF. In DNA form, the CDR3 reads TGTGCCAGCAGCTTAGGGGACAGGGGAATCACCGGGGAGCTGTTTTTT.